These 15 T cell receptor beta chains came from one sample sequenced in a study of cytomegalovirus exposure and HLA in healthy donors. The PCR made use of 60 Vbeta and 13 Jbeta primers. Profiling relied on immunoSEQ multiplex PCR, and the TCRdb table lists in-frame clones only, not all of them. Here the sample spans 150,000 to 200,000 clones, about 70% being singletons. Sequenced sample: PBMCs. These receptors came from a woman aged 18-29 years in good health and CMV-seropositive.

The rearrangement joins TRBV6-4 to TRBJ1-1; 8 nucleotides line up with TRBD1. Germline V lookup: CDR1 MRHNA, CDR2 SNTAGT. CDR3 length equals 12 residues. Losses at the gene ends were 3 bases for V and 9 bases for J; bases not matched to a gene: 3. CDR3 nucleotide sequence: TGTGCCAGCAGTGATGGGGACAGGCAAGCTTTCTTT. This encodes CASSDGDRQAFF.

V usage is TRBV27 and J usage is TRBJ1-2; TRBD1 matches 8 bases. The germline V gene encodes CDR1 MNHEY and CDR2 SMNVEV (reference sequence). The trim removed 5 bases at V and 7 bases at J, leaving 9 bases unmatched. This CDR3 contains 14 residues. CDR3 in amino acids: CASSPTGVLGGYTF. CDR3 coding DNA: TGTGCCAGCAGTCCGACAGGGGTTCTGGGTGGCTACACCTTC.

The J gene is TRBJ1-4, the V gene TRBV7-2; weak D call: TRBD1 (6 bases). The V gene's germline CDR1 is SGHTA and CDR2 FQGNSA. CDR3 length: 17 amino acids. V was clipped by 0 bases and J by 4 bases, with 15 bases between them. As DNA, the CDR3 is TGTGCCAGCAGCTTAGCGGTCAGGGGCAGTAGTAATGAAAAACTGTTTTTT. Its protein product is CASSLAVRGSSNEKLFF.

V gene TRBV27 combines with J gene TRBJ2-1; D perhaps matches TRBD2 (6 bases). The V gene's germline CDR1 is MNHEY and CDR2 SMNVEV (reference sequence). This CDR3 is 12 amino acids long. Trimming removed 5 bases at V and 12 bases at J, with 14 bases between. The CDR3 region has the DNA TGTGCCAGCAGTCCATTGGGACTGGCGCAGTTCTTC. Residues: CASSPLGLAQFF.

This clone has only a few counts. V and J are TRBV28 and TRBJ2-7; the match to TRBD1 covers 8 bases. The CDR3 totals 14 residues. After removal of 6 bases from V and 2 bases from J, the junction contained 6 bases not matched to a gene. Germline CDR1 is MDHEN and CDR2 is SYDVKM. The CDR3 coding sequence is TGTGCCAGCAGGCTACCGGGACAGGCCTACGAGCAGTACTTC. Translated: CASRLPGQAYEQYF.

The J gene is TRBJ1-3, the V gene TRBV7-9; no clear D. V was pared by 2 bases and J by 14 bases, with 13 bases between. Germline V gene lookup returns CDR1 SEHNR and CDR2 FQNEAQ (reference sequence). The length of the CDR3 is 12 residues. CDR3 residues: CASSLSGRDLYF. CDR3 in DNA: TGTGCCAGCAGCTTATCGGGAAGGGATTTATATTTT.

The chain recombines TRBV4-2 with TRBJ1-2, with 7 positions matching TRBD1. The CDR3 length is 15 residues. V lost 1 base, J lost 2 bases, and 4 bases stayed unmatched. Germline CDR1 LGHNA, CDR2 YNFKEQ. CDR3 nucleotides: TGTGCCAGCAGCCAAGTGGGACAGCTGAACTATGGCTACACCTTC. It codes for CASSQVGQLNYGYTF.

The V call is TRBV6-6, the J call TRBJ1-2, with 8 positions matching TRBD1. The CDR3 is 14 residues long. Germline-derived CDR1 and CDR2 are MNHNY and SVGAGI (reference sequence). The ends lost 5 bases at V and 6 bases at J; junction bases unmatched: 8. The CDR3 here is CASSLPGTGNGYTF. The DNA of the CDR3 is TGTGCCAGCAGTCTGCCCGGGACAGGCAATGGCTACACCTTC.

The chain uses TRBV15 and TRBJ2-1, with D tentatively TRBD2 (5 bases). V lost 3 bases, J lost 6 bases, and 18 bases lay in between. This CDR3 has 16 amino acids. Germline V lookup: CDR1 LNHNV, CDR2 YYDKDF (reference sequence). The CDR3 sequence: CATSSPFGQRFNEQFF. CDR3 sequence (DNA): TGTGCCACCAGCAGCCCCTTCGGGCAGCGGTTCAATGAGCAGTTCTTC. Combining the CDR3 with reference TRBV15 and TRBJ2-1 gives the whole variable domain DAMVIQNPRYQVTQFGKPVTLSCSQTLNHNVMYWYQQKSSQAPKLLFHYYDKDFNNEADTPDNFQSRRPNTSFCFLDIRSPGLGDTAMYLCATSSPFGQRFNEQFFGPGTRLTVL.

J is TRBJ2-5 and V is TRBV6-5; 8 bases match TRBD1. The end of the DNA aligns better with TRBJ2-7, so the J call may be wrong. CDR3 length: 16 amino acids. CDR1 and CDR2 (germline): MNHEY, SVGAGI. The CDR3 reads CASSYSTTGAAYEQYF. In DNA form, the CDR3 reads TGTGCCAGCAGTTACTCGACGACAGGGGCTGCTTACGAGCAGTACTTC.

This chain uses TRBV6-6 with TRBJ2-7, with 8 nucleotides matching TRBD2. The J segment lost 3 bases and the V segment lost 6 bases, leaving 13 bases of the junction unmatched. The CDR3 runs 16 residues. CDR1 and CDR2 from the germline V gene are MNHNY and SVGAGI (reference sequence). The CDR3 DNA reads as TGTGCCAGCAGGCCCTCAAGCGGGAGAGACGGCTACGAGCAGTACTTC. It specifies CASRPSSGRDGYEQYF.

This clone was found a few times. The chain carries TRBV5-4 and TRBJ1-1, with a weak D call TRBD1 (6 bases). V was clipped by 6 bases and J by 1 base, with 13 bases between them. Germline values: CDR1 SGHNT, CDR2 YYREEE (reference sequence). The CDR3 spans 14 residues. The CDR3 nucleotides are TGTGCCAGCACCCCGGGACAAGCGAACACTGAAGCTTTCTTT. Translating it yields CASTPGQANTEAFF.

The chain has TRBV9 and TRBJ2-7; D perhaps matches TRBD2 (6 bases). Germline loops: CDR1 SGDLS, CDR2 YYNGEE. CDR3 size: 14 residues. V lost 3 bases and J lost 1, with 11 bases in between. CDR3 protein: CASSEGAGSYEQYF. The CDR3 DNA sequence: TGTGCCAGCAGCGAGGGAGCGGGTTCCTACGAGCAGTACTTC.

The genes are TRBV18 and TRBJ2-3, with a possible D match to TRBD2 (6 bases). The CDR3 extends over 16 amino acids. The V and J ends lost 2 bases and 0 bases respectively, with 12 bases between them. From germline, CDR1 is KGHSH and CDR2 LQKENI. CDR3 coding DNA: TGTGCCAGCTCACCAGTCGTTAGCGGAAGCACAGATACGCAGTATTTT. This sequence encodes CASSPVVSGSTDTQYF.

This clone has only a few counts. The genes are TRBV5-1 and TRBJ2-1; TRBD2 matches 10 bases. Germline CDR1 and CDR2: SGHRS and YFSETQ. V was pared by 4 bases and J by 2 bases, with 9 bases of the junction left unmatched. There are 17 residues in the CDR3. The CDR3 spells CASSNPLAGMTYNEQFF. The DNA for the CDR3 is TGCGCCAGCAGCAACCCACTAGCGGGAATGACCTACAATGAGCAGTTCTTC.